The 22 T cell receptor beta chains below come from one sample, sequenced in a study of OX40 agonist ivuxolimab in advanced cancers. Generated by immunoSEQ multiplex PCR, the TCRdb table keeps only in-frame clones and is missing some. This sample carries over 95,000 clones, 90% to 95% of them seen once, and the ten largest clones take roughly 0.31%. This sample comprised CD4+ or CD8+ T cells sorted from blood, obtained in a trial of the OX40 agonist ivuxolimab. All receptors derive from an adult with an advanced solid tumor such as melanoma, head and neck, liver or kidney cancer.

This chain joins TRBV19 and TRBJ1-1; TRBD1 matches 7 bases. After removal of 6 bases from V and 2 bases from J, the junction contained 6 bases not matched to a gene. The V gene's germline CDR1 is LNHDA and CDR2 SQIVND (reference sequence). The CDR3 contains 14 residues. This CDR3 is CASSPGQVNTEAFF. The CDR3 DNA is TGTGCCAGTAGCCCCGGACAGGTTAACACTGAAGCTTTCTTT.

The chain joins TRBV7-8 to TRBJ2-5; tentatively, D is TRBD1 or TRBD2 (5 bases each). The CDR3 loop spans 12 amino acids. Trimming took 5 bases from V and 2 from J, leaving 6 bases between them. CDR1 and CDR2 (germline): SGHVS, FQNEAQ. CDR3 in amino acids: CASSGGQETQYF. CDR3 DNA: TGTGCCAGCAGCGGGGGACAAGAGACCCAGTACTTC.

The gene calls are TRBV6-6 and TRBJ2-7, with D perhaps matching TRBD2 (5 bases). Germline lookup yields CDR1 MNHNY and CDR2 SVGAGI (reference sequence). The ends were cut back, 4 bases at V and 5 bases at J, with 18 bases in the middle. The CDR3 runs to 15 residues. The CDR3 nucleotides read TGTGCCAGCAGTTCCCCAGGCGGGCTTGCCCACGAGCAGTACTTC. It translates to CASSSPGGLAHEQYF.

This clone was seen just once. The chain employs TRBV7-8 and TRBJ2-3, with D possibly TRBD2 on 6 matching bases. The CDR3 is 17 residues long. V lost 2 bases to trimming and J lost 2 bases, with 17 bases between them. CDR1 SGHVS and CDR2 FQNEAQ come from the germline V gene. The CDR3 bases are TGTGCCAGCAGCTTAAGGGGTGGGCGGGGCCTCACAGATACGCAGTATTTT. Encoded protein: CASSLRGGRGLTDTQYF.

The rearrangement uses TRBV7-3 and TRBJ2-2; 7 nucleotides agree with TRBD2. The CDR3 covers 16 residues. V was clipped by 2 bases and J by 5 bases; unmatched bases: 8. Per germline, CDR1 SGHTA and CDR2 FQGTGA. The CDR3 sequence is CASSLFAGAWTGELFF. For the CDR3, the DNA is TGTGCCAGCAGCTTATTTGCGGGAGCTTGGACCGGGGAGCTGTTTTTT.

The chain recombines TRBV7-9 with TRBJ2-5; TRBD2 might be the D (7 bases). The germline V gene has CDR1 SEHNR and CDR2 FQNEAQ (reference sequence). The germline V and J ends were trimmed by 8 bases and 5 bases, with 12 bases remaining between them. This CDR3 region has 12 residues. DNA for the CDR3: TGTGCCAGCGAGGGGGGGACCGAGACCCAGTACTTC. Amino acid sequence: CASEGGTETQYF.

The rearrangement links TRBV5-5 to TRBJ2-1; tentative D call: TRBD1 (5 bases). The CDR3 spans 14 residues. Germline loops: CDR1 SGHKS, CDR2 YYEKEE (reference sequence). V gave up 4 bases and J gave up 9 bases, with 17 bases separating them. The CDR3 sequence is CASSPRTLRFEQFF. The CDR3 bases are TGTGCCAGCAGCCCCCGGACACTAAGGTTTGAGCAGTTCTTC.

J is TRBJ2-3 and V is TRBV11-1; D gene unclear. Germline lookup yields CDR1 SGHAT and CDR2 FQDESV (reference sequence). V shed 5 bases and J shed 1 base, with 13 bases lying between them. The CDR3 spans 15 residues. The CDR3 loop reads CASSKLSLGTDTQYF. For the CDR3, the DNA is TGTGCCAGCAGCAAGCTCTCTCTTGGCACAGATACGCAGTATTTT. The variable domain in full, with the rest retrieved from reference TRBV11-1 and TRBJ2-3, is EAEVAQSPRYKITEKSQAVAFWCDPISGHATLYWYRQILGQGPELLVQFQDESVVDDSQLPKDRFSAERLKGVDSTLKIQPAELGDSAMYLCASSKLSLGTDTQYFGPGTRLTVL.

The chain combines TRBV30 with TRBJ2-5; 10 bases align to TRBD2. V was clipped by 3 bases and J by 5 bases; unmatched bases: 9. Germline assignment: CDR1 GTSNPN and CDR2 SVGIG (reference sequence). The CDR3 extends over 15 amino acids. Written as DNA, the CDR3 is TGTGCCTGGAGCAGCGGGACTAGCGTGGTGGAGACCCAGTACTTC. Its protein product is CAWSSGTSVVETQYF.

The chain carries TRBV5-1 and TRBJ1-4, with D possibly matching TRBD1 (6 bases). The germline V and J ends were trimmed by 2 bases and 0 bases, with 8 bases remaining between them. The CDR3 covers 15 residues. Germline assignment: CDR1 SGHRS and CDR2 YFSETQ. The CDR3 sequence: CASSLQGSTNEKLFF. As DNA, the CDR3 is TGCGCCAGCAGCTTACAGGGTTCAACTAATGAAAAACTGTTTTTT.

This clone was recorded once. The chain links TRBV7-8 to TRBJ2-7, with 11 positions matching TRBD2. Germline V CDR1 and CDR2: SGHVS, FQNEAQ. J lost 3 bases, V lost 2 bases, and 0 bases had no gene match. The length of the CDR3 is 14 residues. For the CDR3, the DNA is TGTGCCAGCAGCTTAACTAGCGGGAGCTACGAGCAGTACTTC. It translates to CASSLTSGSYEQYF.

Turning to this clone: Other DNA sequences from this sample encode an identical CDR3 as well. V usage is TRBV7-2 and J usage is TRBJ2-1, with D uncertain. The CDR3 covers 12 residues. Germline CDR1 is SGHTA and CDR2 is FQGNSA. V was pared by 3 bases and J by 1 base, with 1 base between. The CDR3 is CASSFSYNEQFF. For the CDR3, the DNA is TGTGCCAGCAGCTTTTCCTACAATGAGCAGTTCTTC.

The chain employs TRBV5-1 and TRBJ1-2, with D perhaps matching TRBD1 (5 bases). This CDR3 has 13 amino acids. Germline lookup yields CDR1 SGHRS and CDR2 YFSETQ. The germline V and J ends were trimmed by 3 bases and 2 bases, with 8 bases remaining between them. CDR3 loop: CASSWDGNYGYTF. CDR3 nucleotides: TGCGCCAGCAGCTGGGACGGAAACTATGGCTACACCTTC.

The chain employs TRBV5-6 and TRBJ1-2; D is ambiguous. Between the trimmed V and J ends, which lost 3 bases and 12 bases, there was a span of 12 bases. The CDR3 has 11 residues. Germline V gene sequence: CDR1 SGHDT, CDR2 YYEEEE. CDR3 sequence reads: CASSSSFRNTF. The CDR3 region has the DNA TGTGCCAGCAGCTCCTCCTTTAGGAACACCTTC.

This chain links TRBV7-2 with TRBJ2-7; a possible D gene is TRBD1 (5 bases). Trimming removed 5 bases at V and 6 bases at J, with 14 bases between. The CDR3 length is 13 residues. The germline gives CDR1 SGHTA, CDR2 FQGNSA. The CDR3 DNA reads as TGTGCCAGCAGCCCCCTCGCCCAGGGCGAGCAGTACTTC. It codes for CASSPLAQGEQYF. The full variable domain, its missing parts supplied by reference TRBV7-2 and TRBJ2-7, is GAGVSQSPSNKVTEKGKDVELRCDPISGHTALYWYRQSLGQGLEFLIYFQGNSAPDKSGLPSDRFSAERTGGSVSTLTIQRTQQEDSAVYLCASSPLAQGEQYFGPGTRLTVT.

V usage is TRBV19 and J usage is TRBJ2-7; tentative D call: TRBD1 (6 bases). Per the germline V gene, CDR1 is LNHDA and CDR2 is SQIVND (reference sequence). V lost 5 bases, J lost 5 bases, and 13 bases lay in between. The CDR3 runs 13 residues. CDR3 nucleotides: TGTGCCAGTAGTGTGGTCAGGGGCGACGAGCAGTACTTC. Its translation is CASSVVRGDEQYF.

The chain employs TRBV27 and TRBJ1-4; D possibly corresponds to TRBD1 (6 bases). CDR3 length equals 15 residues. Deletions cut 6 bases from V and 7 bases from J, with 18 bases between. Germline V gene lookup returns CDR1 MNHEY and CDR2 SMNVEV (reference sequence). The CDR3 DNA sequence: TGTGCCAGCAGCAAAGGGGGGGCGTCATCTGAAAAACTGTTTTTT. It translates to CASSKGGASSEKLFF.

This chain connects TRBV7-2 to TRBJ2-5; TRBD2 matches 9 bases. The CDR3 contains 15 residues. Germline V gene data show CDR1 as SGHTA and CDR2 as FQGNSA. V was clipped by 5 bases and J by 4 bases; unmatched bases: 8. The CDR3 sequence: CASSPLAGAAETQYF. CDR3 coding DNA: TGTGCCAGCAGCCCATTAGCGGGAGCGGCAGAGACCCAGTACTTC.

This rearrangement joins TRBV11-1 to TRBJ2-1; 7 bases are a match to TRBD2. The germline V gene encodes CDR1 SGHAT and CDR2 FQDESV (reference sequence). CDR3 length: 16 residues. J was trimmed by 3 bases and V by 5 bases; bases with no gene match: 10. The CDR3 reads CASSRSGTLFYNEQFF. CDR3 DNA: TGTGCCAGCAGCCGCAGCGGGACTCTTTTCTACAATGAGCAGTTCTTC.

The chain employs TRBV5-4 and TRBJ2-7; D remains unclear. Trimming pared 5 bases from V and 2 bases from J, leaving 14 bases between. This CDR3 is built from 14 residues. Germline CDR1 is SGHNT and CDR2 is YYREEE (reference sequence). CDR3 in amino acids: CASSLEIGPYEQYF. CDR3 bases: TGTGCCAGCAGTCTCGAGATCGGACCCTACGAGCAGTACTTC.

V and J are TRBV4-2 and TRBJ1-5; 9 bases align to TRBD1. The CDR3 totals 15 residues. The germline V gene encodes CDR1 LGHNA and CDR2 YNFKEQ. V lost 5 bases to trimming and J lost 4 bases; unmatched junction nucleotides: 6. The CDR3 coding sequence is TGTGCCAGCAGCTCAGACAGGGGGAGAAATCAGCCCCAGCATTTT. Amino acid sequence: CASSSDRGRNQPQHF.

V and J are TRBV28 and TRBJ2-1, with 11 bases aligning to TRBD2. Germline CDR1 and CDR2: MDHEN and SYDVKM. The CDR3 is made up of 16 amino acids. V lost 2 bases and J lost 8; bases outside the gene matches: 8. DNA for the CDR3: TGTGCCAGCAGTTTAGGTGCTAGCGGGAGGTTGTATGAGCAGTTCTTC. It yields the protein CASSLGASGRLYEQFF.